The rows below give T cell receptor beta chains drawn from one sample of a study of T-cell reconstitution after alpha-beta-depleted transplantation in children. TCRdb called the PCR reads again in MiXCR, with one record for every CDR3 protein. The data contain about 340,000 distinct CDR3 sequences, 15% to 20% of them singletons. Sequencing was performed on PBMCs, mostly from graft donor cells, taken 360 days after TCRalphabeta/CD19-depleted stem cell transplant. These receptors were obtained from a male patient between 2 and 15 years old who had a stem cell transplant for acute lymphoblastic leukemia, so the T cells may come from the graft donor. Both conserved end residues are part of each CDR3. Fields, in order: V gene, clone size, J gene, D gene, CDR3 DNA, CDR3 protein. The D gene is left open where the match is weak. The size entry is marked missing in some rows and otherwise reads once, few, many or a size class.

TRBV6-1,NA,TRBJ2-2,NA,TGTGCCAGCAGCCGAGGGCTATGGGGGGAGCTGTTTTTT,CASSRGLWGELFF
TRBV11-2,few,TRBJ2-2,NA,TGTGCCAGCAGCTTAGAATGGCTTCGGAACACCGGGGAGCTGTTTTTT,CASSLEWLRNTGELFF
TRBV10-3,few,TRBJ2-7,NA,TGTGCCATCAGTTCCACTGGCTACGAGCAGTACTTC,CAISSTGYEQYF
TRBV29-1,few,TRBJ1-6,TRBD1,TGCAGCGTTGGGGACAGGGGTAATTCACCCCTCCACTTT,CSVGDRGNSPLHF
TRBV10-2,once,TRBJ1-5,TRBD1,TGCGCCAGCAGTATGTGGACAGGGTCTTTTGCTAGCAATCAGCCCCAGCATTTT,CASSMWTGSFASNQPQHF
TRBV7-9,NA,TRBJ2-2,NA,TGTGCCAGCAGACTAACCAGCCGGGACCACGAAACCGGGGAGCTGTTTTTT,CASRLTSRDHETGELFF
TRBV28,NA,TRBJ2-7,NA,TGTGCCAGCAGCACCCTTAGCGGACCGACCTACGAGCAGTACTTC,CASSTLSGPTYEQYF
TRBV21-1,few,TRBJ2-1,NA,TGTGCCAGCAGCAAAGAAGAAGGGGCTGTGAATGAGCAGTTCTTC,CASSKEEGAVNEQFF
TRBV29-1,few,TRBJ1-4,NA,TGCAGCGTTGTACAGGAGTGGGATGAAAAACTGTTTTTT,CSVVQEWDEKLFF
TRBV4-2,NA,TRBJ2-4,NA,TGTGCCAGCAGCCAAGAGGAGACTGCCGCCAAAAACATTCAGTACTTC,CASSQEETAAKNIQYF
TRBV27,NA,TRBJ2-2,TRBD1,TGTGCCAGCGCGCGCTGGACAGGAGTGAACACCGGGGAGCTGTTTTTT,CASARWTGVNTGELFF
TRBV5-1,once,TRBJ2-3,TRBD1,TGCGCCAGCAGCTCGCCGGGACAGGCAACAGATACGCAGTATTTT,CASSSPGQATDTQYF
TRBV28,few,TRBJ2-3,TRBD1,TGTGCCAGTTCCACGGGACAGGGAACGGGTACGCAGTATTTT,CASSTGQGTGTQYF
TRBV20-1,many,TRBJ2-1,NA,TGCAGTGCTAGGAGGGGGGACTACAATGAGCAGTTCTTC,CSARRGDYNEQFF
TRBV18,NA,TRBJ1-1,NA,TGTGCCAGCTCACCACGTACGGACACTGAAGCTTTCTTT,CASSPRTDTEAFF
TRBV30,NA,TRBJ1-1,NA,TGTGCCTGGAGCGGAGGAATGGGGCCTGAAGCTTTCTTT,CAWSGGMGPEAFF
TRBV7-9,NA,TRBJ2-7,TRBD2,TGTGCCAGCAGCTTAGGATGGCGGGAGGGAACGGACTACGAGCAGTACTTC,CASSLGWREGTDYEQYF
TRBV6-6,many,TRBJ2-3,NA,TGTGCCAGCACCAGGACGGATACGCAGTATTTT,CASTRTDTQYF